The 14 T cell receptor beta chains presented below share a single source sample, sequenced in a study of T cells in localized non-small cell lung cancer. Only in-frame clones appear in the TCRdb table, and some are missing; sequencing was by immunoSEQ multiplex PCR. Of 45,000 or so clones listed, roughly 86% were seen once; the top ten hold roughly 2.5%. Sample: PBMCs, taken before any cancer treatment. Receptors originate from a man between 40 and 75 years old with stage II lung adenocarcinoma.

The rearrangement joins TRBV19 to TRBJ1-5; 9 bases are shared with TRBD1. Germline assignment: CDR1 LNHDA and CDR2 SQIVND (reference sequence). V lost 5 bases, J lost 4 bases, and 15 bases stayed unmatched. The CDR3 sequence is 18 residues long. CDR3 in amino acids: CASSGTRTGAEINQPQHF. The CDR3 coding sequence is TGTGCCAGTAGTGGCACTAGGACAGGGGCCGAGATTAATCAGCCCCAGCATTTT.

V usage is TRBV2 and J usage is TRBJ2-7, with TRBD2 as a possible D gene (6 bases). The germline gives CDR1 SNHLY, CDR2 FYNNEI. The CDR3 loop spans 15 amino acids. The V end lost 6 bases, the J end lost 7 bases, and 22 bases lay between the germline ends. The CDR3 DNA sequence: TGTGCCAGCAGGGGGTTCCCGACCAGGGCGGGGGAGCAGTACGTC. Translating it yields CASRGFPTRAGEQYV.

V is TRBV5-1 and J is TRBJ2-7; 7 bases match TRBD1. The germline gives CDR1 SGHRS, CDR2 YFSETQ. CDR3 length: 15 residues. Trimming took 3 bases from V and 7 from J; bases not matched to a gene: 13. CDR3 sequence: CASSSTGSILGEQYF. The CDR3 nucleotides read TGCGCCAGCAGCTCGACAGGGTCGATCTTGGGAGAGCAGTACTTC. The complete variable domain, with remaining parts taken from reference TRBV5-1 and TRBJ2-7, reads KAGVTQTPRYLIKTRGQQVTLSCSPISGHRSVSWYQQTPGQGLQFLFEYFSETQRNKGNFPGRFSGRQFSNSRSEMNVSTLELGDSALYLCASSSTGSILGEQYFGPGTRLTVT.

The CDR3 spells CASSGSTRQPQHF. In DNA form, the CDR3 reads TGTGCCAGTAGTGGAAGTACACGTCAGCCCCAGCATTTT. The chain couples TRBV19 to TRBJ1-5; no definite D call. Germline CDR1 is LNHDA and CDR2 is SQIVND (reference sequence). Trimming pared 5 bases from V and 6 bases from J, leaving 11 bases between. The CDR3 totals 13 residues.

This chain links TRBV7-9 with TRBJ1-5, with unresolved D. This CDR3 has 13 amino acids. V lost 4 bases, J lost 5 bases, and 9 bases lay in between. CDR1 and CDR2 from the germline V gene are SEHNR and FQNEAQ (reference sequence). This CDR3 reads CASSSSRDQPQHF. The CDR3 bases are TGTGCCAGCAGCTCTTCAAGAGATCAGCCCCAGCATTTT.

The chain employs TRBV18 and TRBJ1-4; D is undetermined. V lost 6 bases to trimming and J lost 0 bases, with 14 bases between them. Germline V gene sequence: CDR1 KGHSH, CDR2 LQKENI. The length of the CDR3 is 16 residues. Here the CDR3 DNA reads TGTGCCAGCTCCCCTGGGGTTCCAACAACTAATGAAAAACTGTTTTTT. Amino acids: CASSPGVPTTNEKLFF.

The CDR3 coding sequence is TGCGCCAGCGCACAGGGGACCTCTGGAAACACCATATATTTT. Its translation: CASAQGTSGNTIYF. The chain employs TRBV5-1 and TRBJ1-3; 7 bases fit TRBD1. The V gene's germline CDR1 is SGHRS and CDR2 YFSETQ. V was pared by 7 bases and J by 0 bases, with 4 bases of the junction left unmatched. CDR3 length equals 14 residues.

This clone has more than one count but fewer than ten. This chain uses TRBV10-2 with TRBJ1-2; no clear D gene. Germline V gives CDR1 WSHSY, CDR2 SAAADI. The CDR3 consists of 14 residues. Trimming took off 2 bases at V and 4 bases at J, with 11 bases between the two ends. Written as DNA, the CDR3 is TGCGCCAGCAGTGAGGGCAGTCGATCCTATGGCTACACCTTC. This gives the protein CASSEGSRSYGYTF.

This clone has just one count. The chain carries TRBV6-5 and TRBJ2-3; 7 nucleotides agree with TRBD2. V lost 5 bases to trimming and J lost 1 base; unmatched junction nucleotides: 6. Germline V lookup: CDR1 MNHEY, CDR2 SVGAGI. This CDR3 comprises 15 residues. DNA for the CDR3: TGTGCCAGCAGTACTTCAGCGGGGCGCACAGATACGCAGTATTTT. It codes for CASSTSAGRTDTQYF.

The rearrangement uses TRBV6-5 and TRBJ2-7; D not resolved. Trimming shortened V by 5 bases and J by 6 bases, and 17 bases separated the two germline ends. Germline V gene data show CDR1 as MNHEY and CDR2 as SVGAGI. This CDR3 comprises 14 residues. The CDR3 here is CASSESRSWGEQYV. As DNA, the CDR3 is TGTGCCAGCAGTGAATCTAGGAGCTGGGGCGAGCAGTACGTC.

The rearrangement links TRBV4-1 to TRBJ2-6; 11 bases map to TRBD2. V shed 4 bases and J 0 bases; nucleotides not matched to a gene: 5. The CDR3 runs 18 residues. Per germline, CDR1 MGHRA and CDR2 YSYEKL. The CDR3 protein is CASSPGLAGYSGANVLTF. CDR3 nucleotide sequence: TGCGCCAGCAGCCCCGGACTAGCGGGCTACTCTGGGGCCAACGTCCTGACTTTC.

This chain joins TRBV5-6 and TRBJ1-2; 7 bases line up with TRBD1. V gave up 0 bases and J gave up 8 bases; unmatched junction bases: 10. Germline assignment: CDR1 SGHDT and CDR2 YYEEEE. This CDR3 has 15 residues. CDR3 nucleotides: TGTGCCAGCAGCTTGGTTGGTGAGGGGGACAGAGGCTACACCTTC. Protein sequence: CASSLVGEGDRGYTF.

The rearrangement joins TRBV28 to TRBJ2-5, with D perhaps given as TRBD1 or TRBD2 (6 bases each). V gave up 5 bases and J gave up 3 bases, with 25 bases separating them. Germline V gives CDR1 MDHEN, CDR2 SYDVKM. This CDR3 comprises 18 residues. This CDR3 reads CASSAPGNPGGGKETQYF. The DNA for the CDR3 is TGTGCCAGCAGTGCCCCCGGGAACCCTGGAGGGGGTAAAGAGACCCAGTACTTC. The full variable domain, its missing parts supplied by reference TRBV28 and TRBJ2-5, is DVKVTQSSRYLVKRTGEKVFLECVQDMDHENMFWYRQDPGLGLRLIYFSYDVKMKEKGDIPEGYSVSREKKERFSLILESASTNQTSMYLCASSAPGNPGGGKETQYFGPGTRLLVL.

This clone has only one observation. V gene TRBV5-1 combines with J gene TRBJ1-2, with TRBD1 as a possible D gene (5 bases). CDR3 length: 15 amino acids. The germline CDR1 and CDR2 sequences are SGHRS and YFSETQ. Trimming stripped 3 bases from V and 6 bases from J, with 18 bases between. This CDR3 is CASSSTGTRGNGYTF. In nucleotides, the CDR3 is TGCGCCAGCAGCTCCACCGGGACCCGGGGTAATGGCTACACCTTC.